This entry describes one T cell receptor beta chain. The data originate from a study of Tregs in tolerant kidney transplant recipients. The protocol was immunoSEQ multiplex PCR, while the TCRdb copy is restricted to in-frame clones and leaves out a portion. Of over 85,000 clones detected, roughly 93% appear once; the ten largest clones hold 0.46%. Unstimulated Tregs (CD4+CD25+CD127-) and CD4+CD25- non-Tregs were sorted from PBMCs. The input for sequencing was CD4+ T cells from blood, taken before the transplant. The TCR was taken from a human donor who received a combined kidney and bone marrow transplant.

The CDR3 region has the DNA TGTGCCACCAGCAGAGGAGGGCAGAACAGAAATGAAAAACTGTTTTTT. Protein product: CATSRGGQNRNEKLFF. The genes are TRBV15 and TRBJ1-4; D gene uncertain. The ends were cut back, 1 base at V and 5 bases at J, with 14 bases in the middle. The CDR3 spans 16 residues. The germline V gene encodes CDR1 LNHNV and CDR2 YYDKDF (reference sequence).